This TCR beta chain was profiled in a study of blood T cell repertoires in COVID-19. Sequenced by immunoSEQ multiplex PCR; TCRdb stores in-frame clones only, minus some. Of 200,000 to 250,000 clones in the sample, approximately 80% were seen once. The germline gives CDR1 SGHNT, CDR2 YYREEE (reference sequence). After removal of 5 bases from V and 9 bases from J, the junction contained 12 bases not matched to a gene. This CDR3 comprises 15 residues. This clone occurred once. Sequencing was carried out using peripheral blood. The genes are TRBV5-4 and TRBJ2-7; 12 nucleotides line up with TRBD2. The clonotype originates from a man aged 45-60 years with active or convalescent COVID-19. In DNA form, the CDR3 reads TGTGCCAGCAGTGAGGGACTAGCGGGCCTGGGCGGGCAGTACTTC. Translating gives CASSEGLAGLGGQYF.